This T cell receptor beta chain was retrieved from a study of shared clonotypes between healthy human individuals. About the study: The study used three CD4 naive, three CD4 memory, two CD8 naive and one CD8 memory plate per donor.

CDR3 size: 14 residues. The V end lost 5 bases, the J end lost 9 bases, and 17 bases lay between the germline ends. In germline, CDR1 is MNHEY, CDR2 SMNVEV (reference sequence). In the original workflow: Junction-only sequences without quality scores came from ImmunoSEQ, so filtering differed. Libraries were prepared by immunoSEQ multiplex PCR; TCRdb keeps only in-frame clonotypes and omits some of them. D and trimming come from the DNA, and the V and J calls and clone size come from that table. Among a few million clones listed, 80% to 95% were seen once. Sequenced material: naive CD4+ T cells from PBMCs. Subset meaning: CD45RA+ positively selected. The chain couples TRBV27 to TRBJ2-1; tentatively, D is TRBD2 (6 bases). The sequence was collected from a man aged 18 to 29 in good health. Some clones in this sample may be carry-over from other donors' samples. This CDR3 is CASSSFSGVGEQFF. The CDR3 DNA reads as TGTGCCAGCAGTAGTTTTTCGGGGGTCGGTGAGCAGTTCTTC.